This T cell receptor beta chain appears in the sequencing data of a study of blood T cells in healthy people across ages. CDR1 and CDR2 from the germline V gene are MGHRA and YSYEKL. V shed 1 base and J shed 3 bases, with 10 bases lying between them. The CDR3 is made up of 15 amino acids. The authors ran a second PCR of about 6 to 11 cycles using a sample-barcoded 5' primer and a J-beta primer mix. TCRdb analysed the 5' RACE reads with MiXCR anew, one entry per CDR3 protein. The profile shows approximately 780,000 distinct CDR3 sequences, around a quarter of them singletons. This clonotype has a handful of counts. Another study also made use of these data, one on T cells of mothers and their children. This second report adds: Each child gave approximately 2.8 million TCR beta CDR3 reads (each mother, over 8 million). Normalized overlap was always slightly, never significantly, higher in related than unrelated mother-child pairs.

The sequenced sample was blood. The rearrangement links TRBV4-1 to TRBJ2-1; D ambiguous. The sequence came from a boy aged 5 to 17 in good health. CDR3 protein: CASSQGGSHYNEQFF. The CDR3 DNA is TGCGCCAGCAGCCAAGGGGGTAGTCACTACAATGAGCAGTTCTTC.